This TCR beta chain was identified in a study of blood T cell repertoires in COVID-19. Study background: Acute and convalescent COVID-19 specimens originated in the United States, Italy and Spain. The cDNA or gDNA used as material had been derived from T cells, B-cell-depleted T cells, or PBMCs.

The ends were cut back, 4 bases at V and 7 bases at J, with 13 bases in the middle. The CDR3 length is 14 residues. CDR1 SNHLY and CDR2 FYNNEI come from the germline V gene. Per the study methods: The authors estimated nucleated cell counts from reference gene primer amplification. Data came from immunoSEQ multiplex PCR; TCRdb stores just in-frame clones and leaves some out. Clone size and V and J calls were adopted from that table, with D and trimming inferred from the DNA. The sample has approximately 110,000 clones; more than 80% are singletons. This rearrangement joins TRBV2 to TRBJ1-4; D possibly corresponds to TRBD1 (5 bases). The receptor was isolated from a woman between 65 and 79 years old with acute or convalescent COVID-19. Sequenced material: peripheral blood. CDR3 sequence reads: CASSVGQGFEKLFF. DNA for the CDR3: TGTGCCAGCAGTGTTGGGCAGGGTTTTGAAAAACTGTTTTTT.